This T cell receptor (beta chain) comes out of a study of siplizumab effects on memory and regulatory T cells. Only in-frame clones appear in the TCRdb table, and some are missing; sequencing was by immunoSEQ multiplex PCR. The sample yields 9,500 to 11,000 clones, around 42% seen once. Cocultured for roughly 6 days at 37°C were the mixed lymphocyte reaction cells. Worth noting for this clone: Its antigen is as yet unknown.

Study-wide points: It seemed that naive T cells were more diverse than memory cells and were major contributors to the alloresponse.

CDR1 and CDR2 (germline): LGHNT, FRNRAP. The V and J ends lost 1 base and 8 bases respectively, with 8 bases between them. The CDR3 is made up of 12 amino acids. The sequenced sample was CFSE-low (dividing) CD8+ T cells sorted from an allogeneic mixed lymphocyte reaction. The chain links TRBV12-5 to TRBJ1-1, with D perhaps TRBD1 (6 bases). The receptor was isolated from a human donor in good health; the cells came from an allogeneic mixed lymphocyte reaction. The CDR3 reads CASGLAGTEAFF. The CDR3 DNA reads TGTGCTAGTGGTTTGGCCGGGACAGAAGCTTTCTTT.